The clone carrying this TCR beta chain was counted a few times. Antigen unknown. The entry originates in a study of vaccination effects on CD4 cells after COVID-19. General observations from the study: Infection- and vaccine-induced clones contracted markedly late after vaccination.

Libraries were prepared by immunoSEQ multiplex PCR; TCRdb keeps only in-frame clonotypes and omits some of them. The sample contains about 41,000 clones, under 75% of which appear only once. Pools of viral peptides were used by the ViraFEST assay to expand antigen-specific CD4+ T cells ahead of sequencing. Researchers isolated CD4+ T cells once approximately eleven days of culture had elapsed. People in the vaccine group had not been infected with SARS-CoV-2 before, and their nucleocapsid antibodies were negative. The V gene lost 3 bases and the J gene lost 0 bases, with 8 bases spanning the gap. CDR1 and CDR2 from the germline V gene are SNHLY and FYNNEI. This CDR3 spans 14 amino acids.

The sample was CD4+ T cells from PBMCs cultured with HCoV-OC43 spike peptides, taken before COVID-19 vaccination. As to subset: HCoV-OC43 spike overlapping peptide pool stimulation. V is TRBV2 and J is TRBJ1-1; D remains unclear. The source is a human donor who received a COVID-19 vaccine. The CDR3 protein is CASSENVMNTEAFF. As DNA, the CDR3 is TGTGCCAGCAGTGAGAACGTCATGAACACTGAAGCTTTCTTT.